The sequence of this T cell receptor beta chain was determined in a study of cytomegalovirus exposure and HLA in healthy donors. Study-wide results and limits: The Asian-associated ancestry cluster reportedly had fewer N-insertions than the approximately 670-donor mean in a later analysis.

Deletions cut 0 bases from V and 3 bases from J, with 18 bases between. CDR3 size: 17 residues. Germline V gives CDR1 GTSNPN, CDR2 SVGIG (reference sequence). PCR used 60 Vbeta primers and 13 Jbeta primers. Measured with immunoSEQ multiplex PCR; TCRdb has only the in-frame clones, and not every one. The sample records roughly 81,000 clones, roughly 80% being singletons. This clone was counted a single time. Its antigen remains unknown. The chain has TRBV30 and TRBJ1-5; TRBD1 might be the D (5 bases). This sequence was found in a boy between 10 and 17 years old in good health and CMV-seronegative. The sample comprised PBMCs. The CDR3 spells CAWSVGWGGRDNQPQHF. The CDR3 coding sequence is TGTGCCTGGAGTGTAGGATGGGGCGGAAGGGACAATCAGCCCCAGCATTTT.